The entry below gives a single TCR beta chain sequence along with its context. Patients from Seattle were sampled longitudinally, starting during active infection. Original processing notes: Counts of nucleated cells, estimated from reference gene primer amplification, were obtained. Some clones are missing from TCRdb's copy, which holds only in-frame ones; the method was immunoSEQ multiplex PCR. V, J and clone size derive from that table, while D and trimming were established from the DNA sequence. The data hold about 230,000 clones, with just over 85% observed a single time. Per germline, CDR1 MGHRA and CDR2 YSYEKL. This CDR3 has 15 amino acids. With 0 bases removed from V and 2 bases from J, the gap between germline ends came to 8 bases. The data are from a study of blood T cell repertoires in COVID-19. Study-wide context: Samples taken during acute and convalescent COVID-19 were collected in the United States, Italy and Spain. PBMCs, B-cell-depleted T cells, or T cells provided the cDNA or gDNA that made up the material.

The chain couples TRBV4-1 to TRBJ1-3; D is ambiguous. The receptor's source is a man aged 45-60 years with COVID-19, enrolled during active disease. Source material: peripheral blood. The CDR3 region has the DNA TGCGCCAGCAGCCAAGAGGTACAGACTGGAAACACCATATATTTT. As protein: CASSQEVQTGNTIYF.